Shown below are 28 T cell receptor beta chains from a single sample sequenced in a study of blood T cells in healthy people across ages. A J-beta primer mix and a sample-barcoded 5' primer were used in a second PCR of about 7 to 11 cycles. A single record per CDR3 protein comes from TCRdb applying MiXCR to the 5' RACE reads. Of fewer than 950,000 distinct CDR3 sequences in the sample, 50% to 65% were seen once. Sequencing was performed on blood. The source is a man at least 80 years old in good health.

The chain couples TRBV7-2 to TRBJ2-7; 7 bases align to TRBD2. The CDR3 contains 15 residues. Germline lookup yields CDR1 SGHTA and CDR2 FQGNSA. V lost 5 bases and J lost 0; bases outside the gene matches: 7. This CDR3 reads CASSLRTSPSYEQYF. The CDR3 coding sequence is TGTGCCAGCAGCCTCCGGACTAGTCCCTCCTACGAGCAGTACTTC.

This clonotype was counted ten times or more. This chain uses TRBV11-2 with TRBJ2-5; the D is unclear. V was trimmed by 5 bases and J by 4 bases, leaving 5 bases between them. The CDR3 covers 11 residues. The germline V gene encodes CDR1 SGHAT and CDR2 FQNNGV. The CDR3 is CASSNGETQYF. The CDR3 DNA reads TGTGCCAGCAGCAACGGAGAGACCCAGTACTTC.

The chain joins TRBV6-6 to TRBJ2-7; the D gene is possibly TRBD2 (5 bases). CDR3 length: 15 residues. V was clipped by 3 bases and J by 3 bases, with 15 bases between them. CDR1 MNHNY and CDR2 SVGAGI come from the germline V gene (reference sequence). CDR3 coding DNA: TGTGCCAGCAGTTATTCCCCCCGGAGCGGCTACGAGCAGTACTTC. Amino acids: CASSYSPRSGYEQYF.

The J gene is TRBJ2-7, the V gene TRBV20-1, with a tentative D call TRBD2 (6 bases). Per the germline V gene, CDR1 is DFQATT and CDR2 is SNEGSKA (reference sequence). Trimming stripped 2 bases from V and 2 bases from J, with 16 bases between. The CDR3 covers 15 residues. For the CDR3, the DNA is TGCAGTGCTAGAAACCCCGGGACTGCGACCTACGAGCAGTACTTC. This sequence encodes CSARNPGTATYEQYF.

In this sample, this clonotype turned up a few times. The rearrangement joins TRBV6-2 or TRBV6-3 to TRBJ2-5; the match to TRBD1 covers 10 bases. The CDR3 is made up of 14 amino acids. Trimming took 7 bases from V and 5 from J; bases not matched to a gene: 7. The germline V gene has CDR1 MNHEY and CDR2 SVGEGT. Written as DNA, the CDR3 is TGTGCCAGCAACACACCGGGACAGGGGGAGACCCAGTACTTC. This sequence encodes CASNTPGQGETQYF.

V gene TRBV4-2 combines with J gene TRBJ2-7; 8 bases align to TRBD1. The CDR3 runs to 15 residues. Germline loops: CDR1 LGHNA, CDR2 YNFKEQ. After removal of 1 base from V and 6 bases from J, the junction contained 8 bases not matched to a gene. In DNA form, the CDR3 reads TGTGCCAGCAGCCAAGCGATAGGACAGGGTGTCGAGCAGTACTTC. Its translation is CASSQAIGQGVEQYF.

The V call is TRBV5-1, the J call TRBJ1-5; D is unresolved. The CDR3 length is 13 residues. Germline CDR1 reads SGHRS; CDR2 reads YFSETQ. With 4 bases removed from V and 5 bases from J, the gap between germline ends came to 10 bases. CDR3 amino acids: CASSPGFDQPQHF. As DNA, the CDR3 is TGCGCCAGCAGCCCAGGTTTTGATCAGCCCCAGCATTTT.

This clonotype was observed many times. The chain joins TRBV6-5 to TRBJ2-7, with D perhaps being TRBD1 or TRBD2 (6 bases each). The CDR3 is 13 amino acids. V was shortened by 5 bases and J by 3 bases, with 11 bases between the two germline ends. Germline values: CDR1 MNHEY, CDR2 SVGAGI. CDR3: CASSGGPLYEQYF. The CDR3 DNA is TGTGCCAGCAGTGGGGGGCCCCTCTACGAGCAGTACTTC.

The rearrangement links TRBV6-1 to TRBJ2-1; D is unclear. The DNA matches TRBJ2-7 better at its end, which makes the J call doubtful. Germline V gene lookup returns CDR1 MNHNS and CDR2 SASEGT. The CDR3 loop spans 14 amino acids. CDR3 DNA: TGTGCGAGCCGCGTCGGTAGCTCCTACAATGAGCAGTACTTC. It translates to CASRVGSSYNEQYF.

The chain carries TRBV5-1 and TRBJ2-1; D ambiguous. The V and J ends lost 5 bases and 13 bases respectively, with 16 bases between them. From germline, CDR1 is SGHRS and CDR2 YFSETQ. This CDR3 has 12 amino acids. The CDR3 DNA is TGCGCCAGCAGTCTGACCGCGGAGACCCAGTTCTTC. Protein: CASSLTAETQFF.

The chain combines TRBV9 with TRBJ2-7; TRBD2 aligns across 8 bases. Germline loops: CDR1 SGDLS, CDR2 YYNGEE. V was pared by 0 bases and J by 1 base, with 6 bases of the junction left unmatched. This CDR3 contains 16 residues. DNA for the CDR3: TGTGCCAGCAGCGTAGGCGGCCTAGCGGGTTCCTACGAGCAGTACTTC. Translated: CASSVGGLAGSYEQYF. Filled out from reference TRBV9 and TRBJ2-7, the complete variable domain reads DSGVTQTPKHLITATGQRVTLRCSPRSGDLSVYWYQQSLDQGLQFLIQYYNGEERAKGNILERFSAQQFPDLHSELNLSSLELGDSALYFCASSVGGLAGSYEQYFGPGTRLTVT.

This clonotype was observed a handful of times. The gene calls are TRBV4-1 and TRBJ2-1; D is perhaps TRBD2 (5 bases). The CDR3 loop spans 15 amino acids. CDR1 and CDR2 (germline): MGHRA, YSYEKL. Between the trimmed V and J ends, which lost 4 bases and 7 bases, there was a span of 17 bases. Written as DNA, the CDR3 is TGCGCCAGCAGCCCCGGCCCTGGCGGGCTTAATGAGCAGTTCTTC. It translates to CASSPGPGGLNEQFF.

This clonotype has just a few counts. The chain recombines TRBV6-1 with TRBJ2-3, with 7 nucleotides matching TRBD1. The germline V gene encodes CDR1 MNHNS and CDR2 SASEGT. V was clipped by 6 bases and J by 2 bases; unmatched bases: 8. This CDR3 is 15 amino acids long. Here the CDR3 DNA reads TGTGCCAGCAGCCCCGGACAGGCTTACACAGATACGCAGTATTTT. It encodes CASSPGQAYTDTQYF.

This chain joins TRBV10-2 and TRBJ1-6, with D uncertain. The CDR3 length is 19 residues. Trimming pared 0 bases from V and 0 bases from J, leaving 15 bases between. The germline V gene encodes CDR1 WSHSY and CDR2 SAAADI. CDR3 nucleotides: TGCGCCAGCAGTGAGTCGAGGGCAGCATGGAGCTCCTATAATTCACCCCTCCACTTT. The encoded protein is CASSESRAAWSSYNSPLHF.

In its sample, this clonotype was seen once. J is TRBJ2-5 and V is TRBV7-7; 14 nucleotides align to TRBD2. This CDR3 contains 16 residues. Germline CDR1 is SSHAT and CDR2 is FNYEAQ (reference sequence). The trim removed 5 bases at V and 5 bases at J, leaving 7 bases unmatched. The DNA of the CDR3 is TGTGCCAGCAGCCTGGGGACTAGCGGGAGTAGGGAGACCCAGTACTTC. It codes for CASSLGTSGSRETQYF.

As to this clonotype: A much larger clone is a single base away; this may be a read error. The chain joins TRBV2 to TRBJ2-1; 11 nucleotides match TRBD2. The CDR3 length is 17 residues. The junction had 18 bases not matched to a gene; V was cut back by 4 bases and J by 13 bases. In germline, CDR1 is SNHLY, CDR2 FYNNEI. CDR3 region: CASSVRASGRSRETQFF. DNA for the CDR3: TGTGCCAGCAGTGTTCGGGCTAGCGGGAGGTCCCGGGAGACCCAGTTCTTC. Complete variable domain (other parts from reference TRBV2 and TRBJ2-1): EPEVTQTPSHQVTQMGQEVILRCVPISNHLYFYWYRQILGQKVEFLVSFYNNEISEKSEIFDDQFSVERPDGSNFTLKIRSTKLEDSAMYFCASSVRASGRSRETQFFGPGTRLTVL.

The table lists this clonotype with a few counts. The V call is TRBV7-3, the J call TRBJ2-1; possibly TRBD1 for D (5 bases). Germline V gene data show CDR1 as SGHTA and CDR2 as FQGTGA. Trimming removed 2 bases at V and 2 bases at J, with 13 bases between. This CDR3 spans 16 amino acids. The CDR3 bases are TGTGCCAGCAGCTTATATCCGCAGGGTCCCTACAATGAGCAGTTCTTC. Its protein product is CASSLYPQGPYNEQFF.

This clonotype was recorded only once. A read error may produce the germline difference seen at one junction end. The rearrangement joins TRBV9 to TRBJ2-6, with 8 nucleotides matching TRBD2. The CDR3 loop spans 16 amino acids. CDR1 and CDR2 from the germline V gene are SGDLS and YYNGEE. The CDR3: CTSSPREGSGANVLTF. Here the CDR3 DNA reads TGTACCAGCAGCCCTCGGGAGGGGAGTGGGGCCAACGTCCTGACTTTC.

CDR3 DNA: TGCAGTGCTAGAGAAGTAGCGGGGTTTGGTAATGAGCAGTTCTTC. This sequence encodes CSAREVAGFGNEQFF. The chain combines TRBV20-1 with TRBJ2-1; TRBD2 matches at 8 bases. From germline, CDR1 is DFQATT and CDR2 SNEGSKA (reference sequence). J lost 7 bases, V lost 0 bases, and 8 bases had no gene match. This CDR3 contains 15 residues.

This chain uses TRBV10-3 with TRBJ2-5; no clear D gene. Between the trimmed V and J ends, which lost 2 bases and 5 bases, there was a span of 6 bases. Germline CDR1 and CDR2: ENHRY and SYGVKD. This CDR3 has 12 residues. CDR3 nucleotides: TGTGCCATCAGTGAGACTTGGGAGACCCAGTACTTC. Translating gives CAISETWETQYF.

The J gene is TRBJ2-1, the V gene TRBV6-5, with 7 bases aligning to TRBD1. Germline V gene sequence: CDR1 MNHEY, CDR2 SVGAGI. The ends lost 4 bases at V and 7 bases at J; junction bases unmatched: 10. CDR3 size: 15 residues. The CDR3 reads CASSSTGFPSNEQFF. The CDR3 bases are TGTGCCAGCAGTTCGACAGGGTTCCCCTCGAATGAGCAGTTCTTC.

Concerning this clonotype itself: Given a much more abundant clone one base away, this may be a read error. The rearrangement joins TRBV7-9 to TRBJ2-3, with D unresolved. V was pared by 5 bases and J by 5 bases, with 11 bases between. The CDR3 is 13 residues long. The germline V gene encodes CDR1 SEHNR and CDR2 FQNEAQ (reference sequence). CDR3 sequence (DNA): TGTGCCAGCAGCCGGTACCACAAAGATACGCAGTATTTT. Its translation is CASSRYHKDTQYF.

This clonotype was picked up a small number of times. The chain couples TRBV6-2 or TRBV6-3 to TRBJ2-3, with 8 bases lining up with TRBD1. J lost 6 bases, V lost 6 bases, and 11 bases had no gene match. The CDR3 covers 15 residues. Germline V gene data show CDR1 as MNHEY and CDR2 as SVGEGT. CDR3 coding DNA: TGTGCCAGCAGCCAACCCGGACAGGGTGTTGATACGCAGTATTTT. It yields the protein CASSQPGQGVDTQYF.

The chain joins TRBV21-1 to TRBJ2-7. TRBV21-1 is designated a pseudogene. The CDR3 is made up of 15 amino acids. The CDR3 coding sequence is TGTGCCAGCAGCAAAGGAGGCGGTCACTCCTACGAGCAGTACTTC. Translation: CASSKGGGHSYEQYF.

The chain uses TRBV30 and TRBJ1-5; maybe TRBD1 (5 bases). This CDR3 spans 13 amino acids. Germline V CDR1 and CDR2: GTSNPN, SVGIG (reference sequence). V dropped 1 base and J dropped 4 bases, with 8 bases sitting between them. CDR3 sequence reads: CAWSGGDNQPQHF. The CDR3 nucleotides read TGTGCCTGGAGTGGAGGGGATAATCAGCCCCAGCATTTT.

The CDR3 DNA reads TGTGCCACCAGTGATTTGCGGGACCCCTACAATGAGCAGTTCTTC. Translated: CATSDLRDPYNEQFF. The chain carries TRBV24-1 and TRBJ2-1; either TRBD1 or TRBD2 may supply D (5 bases each). V gave up 0 bases and J gave up 2 bases, with 7 bases separating them. The CDR3 covers 15 residues. Per the germline V gene, CDR1 is KGHDR and CDR2 is SFDVKD.

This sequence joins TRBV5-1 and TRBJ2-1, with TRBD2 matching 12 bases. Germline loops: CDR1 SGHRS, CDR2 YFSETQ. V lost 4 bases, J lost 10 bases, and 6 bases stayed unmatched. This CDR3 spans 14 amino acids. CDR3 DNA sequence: TGCGCCAGCAGCCGGACTAGCGGGAACCTAGAGCAGTTCTTC. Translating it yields CASSRTSGNLEQFF.

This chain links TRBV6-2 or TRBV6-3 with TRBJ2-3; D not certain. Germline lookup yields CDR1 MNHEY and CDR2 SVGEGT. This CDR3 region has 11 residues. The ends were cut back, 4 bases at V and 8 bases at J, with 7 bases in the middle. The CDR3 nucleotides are TGTGCCAGCAGTTCACCCGGTACGCAGTATTTT. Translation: CASSSPGTQYF.